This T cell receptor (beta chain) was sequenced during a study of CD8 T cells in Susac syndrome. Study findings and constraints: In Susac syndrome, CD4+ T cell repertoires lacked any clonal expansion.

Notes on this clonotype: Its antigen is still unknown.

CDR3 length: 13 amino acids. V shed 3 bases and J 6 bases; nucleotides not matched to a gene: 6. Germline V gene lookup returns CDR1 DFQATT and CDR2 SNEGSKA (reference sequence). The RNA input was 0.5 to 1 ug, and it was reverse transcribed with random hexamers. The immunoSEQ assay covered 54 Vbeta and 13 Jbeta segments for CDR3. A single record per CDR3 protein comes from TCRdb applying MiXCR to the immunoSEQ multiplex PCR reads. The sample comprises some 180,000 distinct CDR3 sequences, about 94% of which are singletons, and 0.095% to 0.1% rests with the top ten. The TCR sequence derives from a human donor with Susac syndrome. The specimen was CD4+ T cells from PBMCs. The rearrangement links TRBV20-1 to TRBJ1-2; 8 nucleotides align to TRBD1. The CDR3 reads CSARGQVGDGYTF. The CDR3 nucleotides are TGCAGTGCTAGGGGACAGGTTGGCGATGGCTACACCTTC.